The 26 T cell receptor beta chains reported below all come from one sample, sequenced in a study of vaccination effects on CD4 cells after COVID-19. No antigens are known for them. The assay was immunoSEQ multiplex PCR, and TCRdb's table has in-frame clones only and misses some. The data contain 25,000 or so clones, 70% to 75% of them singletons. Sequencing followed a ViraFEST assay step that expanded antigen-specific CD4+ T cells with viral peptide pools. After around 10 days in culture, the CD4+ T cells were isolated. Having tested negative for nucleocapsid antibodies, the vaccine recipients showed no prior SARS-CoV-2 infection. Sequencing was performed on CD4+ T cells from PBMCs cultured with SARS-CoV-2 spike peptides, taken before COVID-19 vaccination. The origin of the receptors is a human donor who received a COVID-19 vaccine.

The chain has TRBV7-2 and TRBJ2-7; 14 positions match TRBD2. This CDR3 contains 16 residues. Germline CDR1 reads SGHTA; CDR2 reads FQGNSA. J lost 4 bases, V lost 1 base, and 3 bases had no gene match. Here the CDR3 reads CASSLGGTSGRYEQYF. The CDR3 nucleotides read TGTGCCAGCAGCTTAGGGGGGACTAGCGGGAGATACGAGCAGTACTTC.

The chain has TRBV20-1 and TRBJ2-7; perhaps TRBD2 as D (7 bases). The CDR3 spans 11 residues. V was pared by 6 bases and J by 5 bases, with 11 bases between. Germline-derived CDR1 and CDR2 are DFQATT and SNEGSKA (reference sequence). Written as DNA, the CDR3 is TGCAGTGCAAGGGGGGGGCACGAGCAGTACTTC. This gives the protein CSARGGHEQYF.

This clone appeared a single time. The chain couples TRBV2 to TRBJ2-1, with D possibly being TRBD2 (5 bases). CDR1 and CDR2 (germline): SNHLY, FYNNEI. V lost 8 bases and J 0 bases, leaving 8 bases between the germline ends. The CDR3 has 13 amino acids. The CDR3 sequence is CASQGSSYNEQFF. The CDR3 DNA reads TGTGCCAGCCAAGGGAGCTCCTACAATGAGCAGTTCTTC.

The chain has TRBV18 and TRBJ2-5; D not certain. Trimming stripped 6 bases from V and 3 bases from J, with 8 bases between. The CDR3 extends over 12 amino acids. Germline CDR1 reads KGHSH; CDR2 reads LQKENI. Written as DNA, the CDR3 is TGTGCCAGCTCGACGTCAGAAGAGACCCAGTACTTC. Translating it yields CASSTSEETQYF.

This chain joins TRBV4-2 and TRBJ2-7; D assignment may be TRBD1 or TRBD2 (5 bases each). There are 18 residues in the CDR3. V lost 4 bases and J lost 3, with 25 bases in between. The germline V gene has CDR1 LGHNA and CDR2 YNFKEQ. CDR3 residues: CASSPPSPDGEGIYEQYF. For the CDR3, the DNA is TGTGCCAGCAGCCCCCCGTCCCCTGATGGTGAGGGGATCTACGAGCAGTACTTC.

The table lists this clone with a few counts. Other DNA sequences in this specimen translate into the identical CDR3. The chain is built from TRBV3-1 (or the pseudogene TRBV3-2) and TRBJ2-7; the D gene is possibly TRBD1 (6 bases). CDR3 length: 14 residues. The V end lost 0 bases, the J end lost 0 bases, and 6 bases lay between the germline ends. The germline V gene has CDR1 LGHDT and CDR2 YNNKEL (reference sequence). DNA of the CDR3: TGTGCCAGCAGCCAAGAAGGGGGCTCCTACGAGCAGTACTTC. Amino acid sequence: CASSQEGGSYEQYF.

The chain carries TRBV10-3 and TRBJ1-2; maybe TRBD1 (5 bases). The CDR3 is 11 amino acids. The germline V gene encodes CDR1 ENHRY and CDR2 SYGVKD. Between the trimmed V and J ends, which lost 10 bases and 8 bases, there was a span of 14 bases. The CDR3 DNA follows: TGTGCCAGTCAGGGAGATGAGGGCTACACCTTC. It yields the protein CASQGDEGYTF.

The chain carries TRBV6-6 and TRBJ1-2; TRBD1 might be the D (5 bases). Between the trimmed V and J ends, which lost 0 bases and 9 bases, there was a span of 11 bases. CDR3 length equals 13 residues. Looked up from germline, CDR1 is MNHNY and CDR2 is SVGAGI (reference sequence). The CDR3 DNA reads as TGTGCCAGCAGTTACTCCCAGGGTAGGAGCTACACCTTC. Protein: CASSYSQGRSYTF.

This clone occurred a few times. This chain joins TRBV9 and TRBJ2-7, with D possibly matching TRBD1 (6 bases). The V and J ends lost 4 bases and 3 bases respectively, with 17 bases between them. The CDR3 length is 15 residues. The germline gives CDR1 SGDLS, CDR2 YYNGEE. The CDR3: CASSPSTQGGYEQYF. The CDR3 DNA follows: TGTGCCAGCAGCCCGTCCACACAGGGCGGCTACGAGCAGTACTTC.

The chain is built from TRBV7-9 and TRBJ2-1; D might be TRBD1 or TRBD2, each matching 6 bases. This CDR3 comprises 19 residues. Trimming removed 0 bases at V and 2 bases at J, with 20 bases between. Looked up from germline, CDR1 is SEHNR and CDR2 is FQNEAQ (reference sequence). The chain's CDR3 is CASSLAGRGLRMTYNEQFF. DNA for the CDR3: TGTGCCAGCAGCTTAGCCGGCCGGGGGCTGCGGATGACCTACAATGAGCAGTTCTTC.

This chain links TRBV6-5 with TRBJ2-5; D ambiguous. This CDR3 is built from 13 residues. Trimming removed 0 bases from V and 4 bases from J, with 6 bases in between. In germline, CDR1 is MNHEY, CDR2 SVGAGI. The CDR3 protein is CASSYSRGETQYF. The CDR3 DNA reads TGTGCCAGCAGTTACTCGAGAGGAGAGACCCAGTACTTC.

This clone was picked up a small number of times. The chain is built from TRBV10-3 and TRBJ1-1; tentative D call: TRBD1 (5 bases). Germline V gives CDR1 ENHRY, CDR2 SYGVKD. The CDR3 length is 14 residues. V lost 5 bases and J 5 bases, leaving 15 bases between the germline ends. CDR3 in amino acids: CAISRGAPGTEAFF. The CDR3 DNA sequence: TGTGCCATCAGTCGCGGGGCACCGGGGACTGAAGCTTTCTTT.

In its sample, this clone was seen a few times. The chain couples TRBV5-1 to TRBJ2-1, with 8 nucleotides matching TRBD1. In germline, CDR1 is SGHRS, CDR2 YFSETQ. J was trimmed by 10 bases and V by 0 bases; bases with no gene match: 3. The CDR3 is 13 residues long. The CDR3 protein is CASSLDRGYEQFF. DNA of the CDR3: TGCGCCAGCAGCTTGGACAGGGGGTACGAGCAGTTCTTC.

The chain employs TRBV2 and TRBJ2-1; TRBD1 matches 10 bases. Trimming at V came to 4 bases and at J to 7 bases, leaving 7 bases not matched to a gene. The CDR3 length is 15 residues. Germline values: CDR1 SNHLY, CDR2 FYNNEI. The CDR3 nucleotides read TGTGCCAGCAGTGTCGACAGGGGGCCGACGAATGAGCAGTTCTTC. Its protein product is CASSVDRGPTNEQFF.

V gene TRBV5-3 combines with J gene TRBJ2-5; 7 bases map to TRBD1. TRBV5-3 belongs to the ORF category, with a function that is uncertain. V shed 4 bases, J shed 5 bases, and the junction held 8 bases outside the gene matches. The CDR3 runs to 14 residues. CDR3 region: CARSQTGSGETQYF. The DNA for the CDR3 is TGTGCCAGAAGCCAGACAGGGAGTGGGGAGACCCAGTACTTC.

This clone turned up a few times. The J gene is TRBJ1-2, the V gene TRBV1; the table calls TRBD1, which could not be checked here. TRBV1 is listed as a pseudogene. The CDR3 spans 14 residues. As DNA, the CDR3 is TGCACCAGCAGCCAGGGGGACAGAAACTATGGCTACACCTTC. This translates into CTSSQGDRNYGYTF.

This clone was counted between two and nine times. In DNA, the CDR3 is TGTGCCAGCAGCCAGGGGACAGGGAATGGCTACACCTTC. Protein: CASSQGTGNGYTF. The chain couples TRBV7-9 to TRBJ1-2, with TRBD1 matching 9 bases. Trimming removed 5 bases from V and 6 bases from J; junction bases left unmatched: 4. This CDR3 has 13 amino acids. Germline V gives CDR1 SEHNR, CDR2 FQNEAQ (reference sequence).

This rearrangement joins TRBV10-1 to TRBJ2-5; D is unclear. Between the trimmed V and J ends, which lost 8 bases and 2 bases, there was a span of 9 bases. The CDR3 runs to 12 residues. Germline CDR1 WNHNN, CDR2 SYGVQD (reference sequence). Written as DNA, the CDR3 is TGCGCCAGCGGTAGGCGACAAGAGACCCAGTACTTC. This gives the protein CASGRRQETQYF.

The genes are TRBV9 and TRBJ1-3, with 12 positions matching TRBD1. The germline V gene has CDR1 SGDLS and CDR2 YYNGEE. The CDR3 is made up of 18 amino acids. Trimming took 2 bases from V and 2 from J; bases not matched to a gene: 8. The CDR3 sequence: CASSVRDRGRGAGNTIYF. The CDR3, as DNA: TGTGCCAGCAGCGTCCGGGACAGGGGGCGCGGAGCTGGAAACACCATATATTTT.

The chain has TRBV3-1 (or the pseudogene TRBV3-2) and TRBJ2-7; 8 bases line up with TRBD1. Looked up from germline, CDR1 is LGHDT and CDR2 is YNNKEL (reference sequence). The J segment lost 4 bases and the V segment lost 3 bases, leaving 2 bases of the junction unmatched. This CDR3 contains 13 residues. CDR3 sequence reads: CASSHRGPYEQYF. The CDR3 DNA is TGTGCCAGCAGCCACAGGGGGCCATACGAGCAGTACTTC.

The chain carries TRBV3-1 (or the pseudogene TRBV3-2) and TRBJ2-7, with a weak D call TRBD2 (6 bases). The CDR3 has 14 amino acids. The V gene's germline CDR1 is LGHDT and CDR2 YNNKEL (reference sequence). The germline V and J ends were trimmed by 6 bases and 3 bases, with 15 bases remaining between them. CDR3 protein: CASSPWGRNYEQYF. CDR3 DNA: TGTGCCAGCAGTCCCTGGGGGAGGAACTACGAGCAGTACTTC.

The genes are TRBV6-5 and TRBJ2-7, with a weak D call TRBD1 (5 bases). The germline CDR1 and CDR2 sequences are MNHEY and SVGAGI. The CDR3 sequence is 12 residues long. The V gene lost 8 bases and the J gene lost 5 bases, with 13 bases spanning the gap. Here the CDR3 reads CASGQGRHEQYF. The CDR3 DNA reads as TGTGCCAGCGGGCAGGGTAGACACGAGCAGTACTTC.

The CDR3 here is CASRAGTSGRGEQFF. The CDR3 region has the DNA TGTGCCAGCAGGGCCGGGACTAGCGGGAGGGGTGAGCAGTTCTTC. V gene TRBV2 combines with J gene TRBJ2-1; 16 positions agree with TRBD2. CDR1 SNHLY and CDR2 FYNNEI come from the germline V gene. V lost 6 bases and J lost 9; bases outside the gene matches: 5. The CDR3 length is 15 residues.

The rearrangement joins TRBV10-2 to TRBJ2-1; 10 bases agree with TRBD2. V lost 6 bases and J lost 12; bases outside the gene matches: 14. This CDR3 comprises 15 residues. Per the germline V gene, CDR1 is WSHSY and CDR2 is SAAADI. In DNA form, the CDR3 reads TGCGCCAGCAGCCCTATGACTAGCGGGCTTCTTGGGCAGTTCTTC. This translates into CASSPMTSGLLGQFF.

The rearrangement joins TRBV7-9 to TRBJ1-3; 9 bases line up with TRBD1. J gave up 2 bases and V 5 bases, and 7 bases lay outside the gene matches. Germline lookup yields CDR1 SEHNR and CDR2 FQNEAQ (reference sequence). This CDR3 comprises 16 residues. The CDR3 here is CASSPGQGLAGNTIYF. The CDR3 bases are TGTGCCAGCAGCCCCGGACAGGGGTTGGCTGGAAACACCATATATTTT.

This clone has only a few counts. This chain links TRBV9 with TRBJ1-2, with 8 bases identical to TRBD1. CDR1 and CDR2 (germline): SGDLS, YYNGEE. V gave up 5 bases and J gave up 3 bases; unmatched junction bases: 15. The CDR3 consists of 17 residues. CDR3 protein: CASRNPKADRAHYGYTF. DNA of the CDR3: TGTGCCAGCAGGAACCCAAAAGCGGACAGGGCCCACTATGGCTACACCTTC.